A single sample is the source of the 17 T cell receptor beta chains below, sequenced in a study of blood T cell repertoires in COVID-19. TCRdb's copy holds only in-frame clones and misses some; the assay was immunoSEQ multiplex PCR. The sample has about 180,000 clones; roughly nine tenths are singletons. Sequencing was done on a sample of peripheral blood. The receptors shown here come from a man between 18 and 35 years old who had recovered from COVID-19.

By sample fraction, this clone is medium-sized (0.01 to 0.1%). The rearrangement joins TRBV3-1 (or the pseudogene TRBV3-2) to TRBJ2-5; 9 bases match TRBD1. CDR1 LGHDT and CDR2 YNNKEL come from the germline V gene (reference sequence). This CDR3 has 20 residues. V lost 3 bases and J lost 5; bases outside the gene matches: 22. Here the CDR3 reads CASSHSLDRDRALYEETQYF. Written as DNA, the CDR3 is TGTGCCAGCAGCCATTCTTTAGACCGGGACAGGGCACTTTATGAGGAGACCCAGTACTTC.

This chain links TRBV10-3 with TRBJ2-3, with D perhaps matching TRBD2 (6 bases). This CDR3 is built from 15 residues. V lost 10 bases and J 0 bases, leaving 17 bases between the germline ends. Per the germline V gene, CDR1 is ENHRY and CDR2 is SYGVKD. CDR3 sequence: CATNTSPGSTDTQYF. In DNA, the CDR3 is TGTGCCACAAATACTAGCCCGGGGAGCACAGATACGCAGTATTTT.

The J gene is TRBJ2-7, the V gene TRBV7-6, with 9 bases aligning to TRBD2. Germline V gene data show CDR1 as SGHVS and CDR2 as FNYEAQ. CDR3 length: 17 residues. J lost 0 bases, V lost 0 bases, and 6 bases had no gene match. The CDR3 is CASSLASGRSYSYEQYF. In nucleotides, the CDR3 is TGTGCCAGCAGCTTAGCTAGCGGGAGATCATACTCCTACGAGCAGTACTTC.

The chain has TRBV7-6 and TRBJ1-1, with D uncertain. The CDR3 is made up of 13 amino acids. Looked up from germline, CDR1 is SGHVS and CDR2 is FNYEAQ. The V end lost 3 bases, the J end lost 5 bases, and 10 bases lay between the germline ends. The CDR3 spells CASSLRESTEAFF. The DNA for the CDR3 is TGTGCCAGCAGCTTGAGGGAGAGTACTGAAGCTTTCTTT.

This clone was observed once. The CDR3 here is CASSLLNSPLHF. The CDR3 nucleotides read TGTGCCAGCAGTCTTCTCAATTCACCCCTCCACTTT. The genes are TRBV3-1 (or the pseudogene TRBV3-2) and TRBJ1-6; D is undetermined. CDR1 and CDR2 (germline): LGHDT, YNNKEL (reference sequence). The CDR3 extends over 12 amino acids. Deletions cut 6 bases from V and 7 bases from J, with 7 bases between.

About this clone: The same CDR3 can be traced to other DNA sequences in this sample. The rearrangement joins TRBV19 to TRBJ2-7; D is ambiguous. The CDR3 is 11 amino acids. Germline CDR1 reads LNHDA; CDR2 reads SQIVND (reference sequence). The V end was cut by 8 bases, the J end by 3 bases, with 8 bases between. CDR3 sequence (DNA): TGTGCCAGTTCCGGTCGCTACGAGCAGTACTTC. Translating it yields CASSGRYEQYF.

J is TRBJ2-7 and V is TRBV2; 9 bases are shared with TRBD2. The length of the CDR3 is 14 residues. CDR1 is SNHLY, CDR2 FYNNEI, per germline. J gave up 4 bases and V 8 bases, and 9 bases lay outside the gene matches. Written as DNA, the CDR3 is TGTGCCAGCGGGAGGGCGGGAGGGCCTTACGAGCAGTACTTC. Translating gives CASGRAGGPYEQYF.

The chain recombines TRBV4-1 with TRBJ2-7; 9 bases agree with TRBD2. CDR1 MGHRA and CDR2 YSYEKL come from the germline V gene. The length of the CDR3 is 16 residues. Trimming removed 4 bases from V and 1 base from J; junction bases left unmatched: 8. The CDR3 DNA reads TGCGCCAGCAGCCGAGCCATAGCGGGAGTATCCTACGAGCAGTACTTC. Translating it yields CASSRAIAGVSYEQYF.

There are a few counts of this clone. The rearrangement links TRBV19 to TRBJ2-1, with 11 bases that match TRBD2. Trimming took 5 bases from V and 7 from J; bases not matched to a gene: 7. There are 15 residues in the CDR3. Per the germline V gene, CDR1 is LNHDA and CDR2 is SQIVND (reference sequence). CDR3 protein: CASSAGTSGLNEQFF. CDR3 in DNA: TGTGCCAGTAGTGCCGGGACTAGCGGCCTGAATGAGCAGTTCTTC.

Comment on this clone: The germline gene is not matched at one end of the junction; a read error may be the cause. The rearrangement links TRBV10-3 to TRBJ2-1, with 7 bases that match TRBD2. Germline CDR1 is ENHRY and CDR2 is SYGVKD. The length of the CDR3 is 14 residues. The CDR3 DNA follows: TGTGCCGTCAGCGGGACTTCCACCTACAATGAGCAGTTCTTC. Its protein product is CAVSGTSTYNEQFF.

The chain couples TRBV28 to TRBJ1-2, with 7 bases fitting TRBD1. After removal of 2 bases from V and 10 bases from J, the junction contained 7 bases not matched to a gene. In germline, CDR1 is MDHEN, CDR2 SYDVKM. The CDR3 covers 13 residues. CDR3 sequence: CASSLQGVRDYTF. In DNA, the CDR3 is TGTGCCAGCAGTTTACAGGGGGTCAGGGACTACACCTTC.

V gene TRBV19 combines with J gene TRBJ2-7; 7 bases agree with TRBD2. In germline, CDR1 is LNHDA, CDR2 SQIVND (reference sequence). After removal of 6 bases from V and 0 bases from J, the junction contained 11 bases not matched to a gene. CDR3 length: 16 amino acids. The CDR3 protein is CASSPPAREPSYEQYF. The CDR3 DNA follows: TGTGCCAGTAGCCCCCCCGCGCGGGAGCCCTCCTACGAGCAGTACTTC. Full variable domain (missing parts from reference TRBV19 and TRBJ2-7): DGGITQSPKYLFRKEGQNVTLSCEQNLNHDAMYWYRQDPGQGLRLIYYSQIVNDFQKGDIAEGYSVSREKKESFPLTVTSAQKNPTAFYLCASSPPAREPSYEQYFGPGTRLTVT.

The rearrangement uses TRBV9 and TRBJ2-1; TRBD2 agrees at 7 bases. Germline CDR1 and CDR2: SGDLS and YYNGEE. The CDR3 is 17 amino acids. Losses at the gene ends were 4 bases for V and 7 bases for J; bases not matched to a gene: 17. The CDR3 coding sequence is TGTGCCAGCAGCCCGAGGGGCTTAGGACTAGAAATAAATGAGCAGTTCTTC. It yields the protein CASSPRGLGLEINEQFF.

This chain links TRBV2 with TRBJ2-3, with 8 bases lining up with TRBD1. V gave up 6 bases and J gave up 7 bases; unmatched junction bases: 9. Germline values: CDR1 SNHLY, CDR2 FYNNEI. The CDR3 extends over 14 amino acids. The CDR3 DNA sequence: TGTGCCAGCAGGGAGGACAGGGTGGGAAATACGCAGTATTTT. It is translated as CASREDRVGNTQYF.

The chain combines TRBV7-3 with TRBJ2-3; 10 nucleotides agree with TRBD2. V trimming: 5 bases; J trimming: 2 bases; junction bases outside the gene matches: 10. The CDR3 loop spans 17 amino acids. Germline assignment: CDR1 SGHTA and CDR2 FQGTGA. CDR3 amino acids: CASSPELAGPVTDTQYF. The CDR3 DNA reads as TGTGCCAGCAGCCCAGAACTAGCGGGGCCCGTCACAGATACGCAGTATTTT.

This clone is a singleton in its sample. This chain joins TRBV15 and TRBJ2-2, with D possibly matching TRBD2 (7 bases). CDR3 length equals 16 residues. Trimming shortened V by 2 bases and J by 7 bases, and 17 bases separated the two germline ends. Germline CDR1 LNHNV, CDR2 YYDKDF (reference sequence). The CDR3 bases are TGTGCCACCAGCAGACCTACTGGGGGGGGCGTCGGGGAGCTGTTTTTT. Its protein is CATSRPTGGGVGELFF.

The V call is TRBV27, the J call TRBJ2-1; 7 bases match TRBD2. CDR3 length: 17 amino acids. The V segment lost 3 bases and the J segment 0 bases; nucleotides outside the gene matches: 8. The germline gives CDR1 MNHEY, CDR2 SMNVEV (reference sequence). The CDR3 sequence: CASSFRGSPSSYNEQFF. The CDR3, as DNA: TGTGCCAGCAGTTTCCGCGGGAGTCCCAGCTCCTACAATGAGCAGTTCTTC.